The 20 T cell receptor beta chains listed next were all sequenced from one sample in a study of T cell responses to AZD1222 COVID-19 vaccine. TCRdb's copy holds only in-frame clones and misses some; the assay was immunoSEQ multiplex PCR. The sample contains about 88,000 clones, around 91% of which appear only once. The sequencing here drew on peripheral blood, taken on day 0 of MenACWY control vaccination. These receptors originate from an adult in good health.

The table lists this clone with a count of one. CDR3 coding DNA: TGTGCCAGCAGTTTCCGGGACGGAAATGAAAAACTGTTTTTT. Translated, it gives CASSFRDGNEKLFF. V and J are TRBV6-5 and TRBJ1-4; TRBD1 might be the D (5 bases). Germline V gene lookup returns CDR1 MNHEY and CDR2 SVGAGI. Trimming stripped 4 bases from V and 5 bases from J, with 11 bases between. The CDR3 is 14 amino acids.

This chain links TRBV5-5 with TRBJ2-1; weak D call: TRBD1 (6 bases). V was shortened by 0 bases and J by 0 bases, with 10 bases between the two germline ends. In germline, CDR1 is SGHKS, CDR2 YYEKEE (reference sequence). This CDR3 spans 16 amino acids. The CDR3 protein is CASSLVHRASYNEQFF. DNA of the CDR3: TGTGCCAGCAGCTTGGTTCACAGGGCCTCCTACAATGAGCAGTTCTTC.

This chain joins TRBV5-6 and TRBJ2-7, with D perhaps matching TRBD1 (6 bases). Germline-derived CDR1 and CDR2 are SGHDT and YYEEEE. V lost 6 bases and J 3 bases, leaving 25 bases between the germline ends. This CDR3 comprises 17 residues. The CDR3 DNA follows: TGTGCCAGCACCCTTATGCGAGGGGGTCGGGCGAACTACGAGCAGTACTTC. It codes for CASTLMRGGRANYEQYF.

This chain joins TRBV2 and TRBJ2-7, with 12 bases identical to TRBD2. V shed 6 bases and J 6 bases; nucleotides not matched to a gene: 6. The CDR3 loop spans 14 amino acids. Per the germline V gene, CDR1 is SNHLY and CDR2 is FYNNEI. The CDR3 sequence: CASRTSGSWLEQYF. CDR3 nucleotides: TGTGCCAGCAGGACTAGCGGGAGTTGGCTCGAGCAGTACTTC.

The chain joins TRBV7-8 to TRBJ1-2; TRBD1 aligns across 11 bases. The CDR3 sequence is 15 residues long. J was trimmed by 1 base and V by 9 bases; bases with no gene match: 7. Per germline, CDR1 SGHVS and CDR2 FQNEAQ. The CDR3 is CASTLGTGGNYGYTF. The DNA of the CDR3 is TGTGCCAGTACTCTCGGGACAGGGGGTAACTATGGCTACACCTTC.

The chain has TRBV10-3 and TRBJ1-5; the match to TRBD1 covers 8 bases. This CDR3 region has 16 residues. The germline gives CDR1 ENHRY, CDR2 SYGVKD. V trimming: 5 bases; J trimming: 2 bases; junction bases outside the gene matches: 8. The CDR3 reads CAISSGQGAGNQPQHF. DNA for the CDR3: TGTGCCATCAGTAGCGGACAGGGTGCGGGCAATCAGCCCCAGCATTTT.

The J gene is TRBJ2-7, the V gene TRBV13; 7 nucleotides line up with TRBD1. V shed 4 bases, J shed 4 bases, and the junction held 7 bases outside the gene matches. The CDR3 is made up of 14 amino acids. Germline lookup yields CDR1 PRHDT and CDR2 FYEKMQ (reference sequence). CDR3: CASSSRQGSYEQYF. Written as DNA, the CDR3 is TGTGCCAGCAGCTCCCGACAGGGATCTTACGAGCAGTACTTC.

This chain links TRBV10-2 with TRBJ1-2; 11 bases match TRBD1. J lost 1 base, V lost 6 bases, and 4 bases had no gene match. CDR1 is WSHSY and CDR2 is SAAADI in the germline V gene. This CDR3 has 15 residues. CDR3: CASRPGTGGNYGYTF. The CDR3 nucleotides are TGCGCCAGCAGACCCGGGACAGGGGGTAACTATGGCTACACCTTC.

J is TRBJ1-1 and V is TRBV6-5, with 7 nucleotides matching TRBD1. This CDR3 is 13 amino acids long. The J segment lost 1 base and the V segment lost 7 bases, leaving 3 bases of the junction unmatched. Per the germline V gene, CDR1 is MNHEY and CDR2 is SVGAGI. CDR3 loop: CASMKGANTEAFF. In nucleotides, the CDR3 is TGTGCCAGCATGAAGGGGGCGAACACTGAAGCTTTCTTT.

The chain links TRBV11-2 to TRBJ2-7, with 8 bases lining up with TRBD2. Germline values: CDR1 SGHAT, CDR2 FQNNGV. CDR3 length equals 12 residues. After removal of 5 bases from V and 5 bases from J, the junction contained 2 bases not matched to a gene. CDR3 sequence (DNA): TGTGCCAGCAGCCCCGGGGGGGACGAGCAGTACTTC. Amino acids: CASSPGGDEQYF.

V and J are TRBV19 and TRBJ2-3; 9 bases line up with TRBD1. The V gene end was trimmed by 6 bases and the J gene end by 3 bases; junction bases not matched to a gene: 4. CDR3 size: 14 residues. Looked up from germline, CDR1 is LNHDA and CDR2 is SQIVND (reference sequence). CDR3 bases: TGTGCCAGTAGCCTCGGGACAGGGACAGATACGCAGTATTTT. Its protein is CASSLGTGTDTQYF.

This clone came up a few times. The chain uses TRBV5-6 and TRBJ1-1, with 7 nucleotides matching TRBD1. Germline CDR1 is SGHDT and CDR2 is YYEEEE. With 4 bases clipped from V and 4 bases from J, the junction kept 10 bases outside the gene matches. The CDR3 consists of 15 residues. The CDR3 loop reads CASSLYGQVATEAFF. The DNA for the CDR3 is TGTGCCAGCAGCCTCTATGGACAGGTCGCCACTGAAGCTTTCTTT.

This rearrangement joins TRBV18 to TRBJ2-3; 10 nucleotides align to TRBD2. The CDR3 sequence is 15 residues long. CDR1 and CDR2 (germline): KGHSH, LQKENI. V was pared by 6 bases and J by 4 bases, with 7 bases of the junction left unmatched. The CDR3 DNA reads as TGTGCCAGCTCCCGGGAGCGGGGGGGCCCAGATACGCAGTATTTT. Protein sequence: CASSRERGGPDTQYF.

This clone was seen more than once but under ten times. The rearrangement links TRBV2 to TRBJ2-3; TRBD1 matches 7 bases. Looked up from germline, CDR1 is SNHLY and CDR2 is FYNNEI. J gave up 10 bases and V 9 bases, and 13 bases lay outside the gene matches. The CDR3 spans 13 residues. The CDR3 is CASRRDSQSSQYF. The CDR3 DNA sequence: TGTGCCAGTCGAAGGGACAGCCAGAGTTCGCAGTATTTT.

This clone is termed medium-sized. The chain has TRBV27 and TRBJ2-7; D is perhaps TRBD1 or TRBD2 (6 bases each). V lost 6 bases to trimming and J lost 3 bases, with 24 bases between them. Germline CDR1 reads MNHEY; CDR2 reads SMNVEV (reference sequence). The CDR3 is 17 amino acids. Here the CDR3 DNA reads TGTGCCAGCAGCCGGGACCGAGTTGGGGGGCCGGGCTACGAGCAGTACTTC. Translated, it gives CASSRDRVGGPGYEQYF.

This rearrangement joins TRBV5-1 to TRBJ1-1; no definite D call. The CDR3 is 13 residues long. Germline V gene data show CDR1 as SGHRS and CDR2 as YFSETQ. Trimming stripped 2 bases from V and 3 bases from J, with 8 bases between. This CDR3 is CASSFRAHTEAFF. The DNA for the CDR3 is TGCGCCAGCAGCTTCCGGGCCCACACTGAAGCTTTCTTT.

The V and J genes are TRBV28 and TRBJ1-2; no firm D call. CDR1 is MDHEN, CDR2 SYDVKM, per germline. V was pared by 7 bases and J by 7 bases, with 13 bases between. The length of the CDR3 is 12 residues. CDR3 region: CASISGPTGYTF. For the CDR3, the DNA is TGTGCCAGCATATCGGGCCCAACTGGCTACACCTTC.

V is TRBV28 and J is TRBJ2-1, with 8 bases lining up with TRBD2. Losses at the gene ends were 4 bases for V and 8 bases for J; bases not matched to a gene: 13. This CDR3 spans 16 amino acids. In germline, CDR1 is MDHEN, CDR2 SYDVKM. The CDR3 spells CASSSPPTGRAYEQFF. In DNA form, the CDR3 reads TGTGCCAGCAGTTCGCCCCCTACCGGGAGGGCCTATGAGCAGTTCTTC.

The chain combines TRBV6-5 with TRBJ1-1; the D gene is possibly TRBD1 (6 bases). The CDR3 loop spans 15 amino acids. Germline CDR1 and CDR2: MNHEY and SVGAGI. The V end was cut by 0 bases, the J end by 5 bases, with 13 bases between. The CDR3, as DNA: TGTGCCAGCAGTTACTCGCTAGGGGGTAGGACTGAAGCTTTCTTT. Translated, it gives CASSYSLGGRTEAFF.

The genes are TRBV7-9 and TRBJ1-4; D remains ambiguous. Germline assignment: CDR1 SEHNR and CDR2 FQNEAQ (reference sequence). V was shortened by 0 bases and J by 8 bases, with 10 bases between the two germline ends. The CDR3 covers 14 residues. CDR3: CASSLAPGGEKLFF. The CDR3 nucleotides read TGTGCCAGCAGCTTAGCCCCGGGCGGGGAAAAACTGTTTTTT.